This entry lists 31 T cell receptor beta chains sequenced from one sample in a study of blood T cell repertoires in COVID-19. Clones were sequenced by immunoSEQ multiplex PCR, and TCRdb holds only the in-frame ones, with some missing. The data contain roughly 59,000 clones, approximately 80% of them singletons. The source material was peripheral blood. These receptors all come from a man at least 80 years old with acute or convalescent COVID-19.

This rearrangement joins TRBV2 to TRBJ1-4; TRBD1 agrees at 8 bases. Germline trimming cut 8 bases from V and 11 bases from J; bases unmatched to any gene: 7. The germline gives CDR1 SNHLY, CDR2 FYNNEI. This CDR3 has 12 residues. The CDR3 DNA follows: TGTGCCAGCGGGACAGGTATTCCGAAACTGTTTTTT. Translating gives CASGTGIPKLFF.

This chain joins TRBV4-1 and TRBJ1-5; D is ambiguous. The length of the CDR3 is 15 residues. CDR1 is MGHRA, CDR2 YSYEKL, per germline. Trimming stripped 1 base from V and 0 bases from J, with 7 bases between. DNA of the CDR3: TGCGCCAGCAGCCAAGCACTTGATAGCAATCAGCCCCAGCATTTT. It specifies CASSQALDSNQPQHF.

In its sample, this clone was seen a few times. The same CDR3 arises from other DNA sequences in this sample as well. The chain joins TRBV24-1 to TRBJ2-2; perhaps TRBD1 as D (5 bases). This CDR3 region has 16 residues. Germline CDR1 and CDR2: KGHDR and SFDVKD. V lost 1 base and J lost 1, with 9 bases in between. The chain's CDR3 is CATSDFRQGNTGELFF. The CDR3 DNA reads as TGTGCCACCAGTGATTTTCGGCAGGGGAACACCGGGGAGCTGTTTTTT.

This sequence joins TRBV5-1 and TRBJ1-1; 9 nucleotides line up with TRBD1. CDR3 length equals 15 residues. Germline CDR1 is SGHRS and CDR2 is YFSETQ. J lost 4 bases, V lost 4 bases, and 8 bases had no gene match. CDR3 sequence (DNA): TGCGCCAGCAGCCCGCGGACAGGGGCGGGCACTGAAGCTTTCTTT. Amino acid sequence: CASSPRTGAGTEAFF.

The chain carries TRBV19 and TRBJ1-1; 8 nucleotides match TRBD1. The CDR3 totals 17 residues. From germline, CDR1 is LNHDA and CDR2 SQIVND (reference sequence). With V trimmed by 5 bases and J by 5 bases, 16 bases remained unmatched. The DNA of the CDR3 is TGTGCCAGTAGTCAAATCCCTCTCGGGACAGGACAAACTGAAGCTTTCTTT. Protein product: CASSQIPLGTGQTEAFF.

The rearrangement joins TRBV6-5 to TRBJ1-2; 8 bases are shared with TRBD1. The CDR3 is made up of 14 amino acids. V was clipped by 5 bases and J by 3 bases; unmatched bases: 5. Germline V gene data show CDR1 as MNHEY and CDR2 as SVGAGI. CDR3 residues: CASSPGGAYYGYTF. CDR3 bases: TGTGCCAGCAGTCCAGGGGGCGCCTACTATGGCTACACCTTC.

The chain employs TRBV6-5 and TRBJ1-2; 8 bases line up with TRBD1. Germline CDR1 reads MNHEY; CDR2 reads SVGAGI. This CDR3 spans 13 amino acids. The V and J ends lost 2 bases and 9 bases, in that order; junction bases with no gene match: 5. CDR3 DNA: TGTGCCAGCAGTTACGGACAGGGTAGGAGCTACACCTTC. This codes for CASSYGQGRSYTF.

The genes are TRBV18 and TRBJ1-2; no clear D gene. This CDR3 contains 13 residues. CDR1 is KGHSH, CDR2 LQKENI, per germline. V was shortened by 4 bases and J by 5 bases, with 11 bases between the two germline ends. CDR3 nucleotide sequence: TGTGCCAGCTCACGAGGAGAATCTTATGGCTACACCTTC. Protein: CASSRGESYGYTF.

V gene TRBV27 combines with J gene TRBJ2-3, with 11 positions matching TRBD1. The germline gives CDR1 MNHEY, CDR2 SMNVEV (reference sequence). This CDR3 region has 19 residues. The V and J ends lost 5 bases and 1 base, in that order; junction bases with no gene match: 14. This CDR3 reads CASSTWTGGPEAGTDTQYF. CDR3 in DNA: TGTGCCAGCAGTACCTGGACAGGGGGCCCCGAAGCAGGCACAGATACGCAGTATTTT.

V usage is TRBV27 and J usage is TRBJ1-4, with no clear D. Germline V CDR1 and CDR2: MNHEY, SMNVEV (reference sequence). V was pared by 6 bases and J by 0 bases, with 11 bases between. The CDR3 length is 15 residues. This chain's CDR3 is CASSSTAATNEKLFF. Written as DNA, the CDR3 is TGTGCCAGCAGCTCTACAGCCGCAACTAATGAAAAACTGTTTTTT.

The chain links TRBV7-9 to TRBJ2-3; 7 nucleotides match TRBD2. Germline CDR1 reads SEHNR; CDR2 reads FQNEAQ (reference sequence). CDR3 length: 15 residues. The V and J ends lost 5 bases and 2 bases, in that order; junction bases with no gene match: 7. The DNA for the CDR3 is TGTGCCAGCAGCGTATTCACTAGCGCCACAGATACGCAGTATTTT. Amino acid sequence: CASSVFTSATDTQYF.

This sequence joins TRBV2 and TRBJ1-4; TRBD1 agrees at 12 bases. This CDR3 contains 15 residues. V shed 7 bases and J 8 bases; nucleotides not matched to a gene: 8. Germline values: CDR1 SNHLY, CDR2 FYNNEI. In nucleotides, the CDR3 is TGTGCCAGCAAATTCACGGGGACAGGGGGCGAAAAACTGTTTTTT. Residues: CASKFTGTGGEKLFF.

The gene calls are TRBV9 and TRBJ2-3; D gene uncertain. Trimming cost V 0 bases and J 4 bases, with 12 bases left between them. Germline loops: CDR1 SGDLS, CDR2 YYNGEE. This CDR3 spans 15 amino acids. The CDR3 reads CASSVGFRGSDTQYF. The CDR3 DNA sequence: TGTGCCAGCAGCGTAGGCTTCCGAGGCTCAGATACGCAGTATTTT.

The chain joins TRBV19 to TRBJ2-4, with a tentative D call TRBD1 (6 bases). The CDR3 runs to 14 residues. Germline V gene lookup returns CDR1 LNHDA and CDR2 SQIVND (reference sequence). The V end lost 6 bases, the J end lost 0 bases, and 9 bases lay between the germline ends. CDR3 DNA sequence: TGTGCCAGTAGGGACAGTCTAGCCAAAAACATTCAGTACTTC. Its protein product is CASRDSLAKNIQYF.

The V call is TRBV5-4, the J call TRBJ2-2, with a possible D match to TRBD2 (6 bases). Germline V gene sequence: CDR1 SGHNT, CDR2 YYREEE (reference sequence). CDR3 size: 14 residues. V was trimmed by 7 bases and J by 1 base, leaving 11 bases between them. In nucleotides, the CDR3 is TGTGCCAGCTTCCGAGCGGGGAACACCGGGGAGCTGTTTTTT. Its translation is CASFRAGNTGELFF.

This chain joins TRBV19 and TRBJ2-7; 9 nucleotides agree with TRBD1. The junction had 18 bases not matched to a gene; V was cut back by 4 bases and J by 5 bases. The length of the CDR3 is 18 residues. From germline, CDR1 is LNHDA and CDR2 SQIVND (reference sequence). CDR3 sequence (DNA): TGTGCCAGTAGTAGGTGGCCCTCAGGGACAGGGATGGGGGACGAGCAGTACTTC. Translated: CASSRWPSGTGMGDEQYF. Drawing the rest from reference TRBV19 and TRBJ2-7, the complete variable domain is DGGITQSPKYLFRKEGQNVTLSCEQNLNHDAMYWYRQDPGQGLRLIYYSQIVNDFQKGDIAEGYSVSREKKESFPLTVTSAQKNPTAFYLCASSRWPSGTGMGDEQYFGPGTRLTVT.

This chain connects TRBV30 to TRBJ1-1, with 9 bases matching TRBD1. The trim removed 3 bases at V and 8 bases at J, leaving 7 bases unmatched. CDR1 and CDR2 from the germline V gene are GTSNPN and SVGIG (reference sequence). The CDR3 is 13 amino acids. The DNA of the CDR3 is TGTGCCTGGAGGTGGGACAGGGCCCTAGAAGCTTTCTTT. Translating it yields CAWRWDRALEAFF.

This clone was recorded at least ten times. The CDR3 loop reads CASSWDRGLAGNTIYF. The CDR3 bases are TGTGCCAGCAGCTGGGACAGGGGGCTTGCTGGAAACACCATATATTTT. V gene TRBV3-1 (or the pseudogene TRBV3-2) combines with J gene TRBJ1-3, with TRBD1 matching 12 bases. V trimming: 5 bases; J trimming: 2 bases; junction bases outside the gene matches: 4. The CDR3 spans 16 residues. From germline, CDR1 is LGHDT and CDR2 YNNKEL (reference sequence).

As concerns this clone: The sample contains more than one DNA sequence encoding this CDR3. The V call is TRBV5-1, the J call TRBJ1-5; D perhaps matches TRBD1 (6 bases). Germline values: CDR1 SGHRS, CDR2 YFSETQ. The CDR3 totals 15 residues. Trimming pared 0 bases from V and 0 bases from J, leaving 7 bases between. CDR3 in amino acids: CASSLEGVSNQPQHF. The DNA for the CDR3 is TGCGCCAGCAGCTTGGAGGGGGTTAGCAATCAGCCCCAGCATTTT.

The chain links TRBV11-2 to TRBJ2-5; D perhaps matches TRBD2 (6 bases). V gave up 5 bases and J gave up 6 bases, with 13 bases separating them. Germline lookup yields CDR1 SGHAT and CDR2 FQNNGV. The CDR3 has 13 residues. CDR3: CASSLPGGKTQYF. CDR3 sequence (DNA): TGTGCCAGCAGCCTGCCAGGAGGGAAGACCCAGTACTTC. The whole variable domain, remainder taken from reference TRBV11-2 and TRBJ2-5, is EAGVAQSPRYKIIEKRQSVAFWCNPISGHATLYWYQQILGQGPKLLIQFQNNGVVDDSQLPKDRFSAERLKGVDSTLKIQPAKLEDSAVYLCASSLPGGKTQYFGPGTRLLVL.

The DNA of the CDR3 is TGCGCCAGCAGCTTATTTCTAGCGGGAGGTGGTGAGCAGTACTTC. It specifies CASSLFLAGGGEQYF. The chain uses TRBV5-1 and TRBJ2-7; TRBD2 matches at 11 bases. This CDR3 region has 15 residues. V dropped 2 bases and J dropped 7; count of bases not matched to a gene: 8. CDR1 is SGHRS and CDR2 is YFSETQ in the germline V gene.

The rearrangement uses TRBV11-3 and TRBJ1-6; D is undetermined. CDR1 and CDR2 (germline): SGHNT, YENEEA. This CDR3 region has 15 residues. The germline V and J ends were trimmed by 4 bases and 5 bases, with 12 bases remaining between them. DNA for the CDR3: TGTGCCAGCAGCTCCCGGGTGAGCGATAATTCACCCCTCCACTTT. It codes for CASSSRVSDNSPLHF.

CDR3 DNA: TGCGCCAGCAGCTTGGGACAGGGGGCCAGTAATGAGCAGTTCTTC. This translates into CASSLGQGASNEQFF. The V call is TRBV5-1, the J call TRBJ2-1; TRBD1 matches at 10 bases. V lost 0 bases and J lost 7; bases outside the gene matches: 4. CDR1 SGHRS and CDR2 YFSETQ come from the germline V gene. The CDR3 runs 15 residues.

This clone was counted between two and nine times. The CDR3 loop is CASSLIDNSPLHF. The CDR3 DNA reads TGTGCCAGCAGCCTTATCGATAATTCACCCCTCCACTTT. This chain joins TRBV3-1 (or the pseudogene TRBV3-2) and TRBJ1-6; no definite D call. Germline CDR1 and CDR2: LGHDT and YNNKEL (reference sequence). V lost 4 bases, J lost 5 bases, and 6 bases lay in between. The CDR3 is made up of 13 amino acids.

The V gene is TRBV5-4, the J gene TRBJ2-7, with 7 bases that match TRBD2. Unmatched junction bases numbered 10, after V lost 7 bases and J lost 3 bases. The CDR3 loop spans 14 amino acids. Germline V gives CDR1 SGHNT, CDR2 YYREEE (reference sequence). CDR3 nucleotides: TGTGCCAGCTCGAGGGCGGGAGAGGACTACGAGCAGTACTTC. This encodes CASSRAGEDYEQYF.

The V and J genes are TRBV5-5 and TRBJ2-2; possible D gene TRBD1, 6 bases. CDR1 and CDR2 from the germline V gene are SGHKS and YYEKEE (reference sequence). With 6 bases removed from V and 5 bases from J, the gap between germline ends came to 20 bases. CDR3 length equals 16 residues. The DNA for the CDR3 is TGTGCCAGCACGTGGGGCGTGCAGGGGTGGACCGGGGAGCTGTTTTTT. This codes for CASTWGVQGWTGELFF. The full variable domain, rest sourced from reference TRBV5-5 and TRBJ2-2, is DAGVTQSPTHLIKTRGQQVTLRCSPISGHKSVSWYQQVLGQGPQFIFQYYEKEERGRGNFPDRFSARQFPNYSSELNVNALLLGDSALYLCASTWGVQGWTGELFFGEGSRLTVL.

A few counts support this clone. This chain joins TRBV19 and TRBJ1-2; D is undetermined. CDR1 and CDR2 (germline): LNHDA, SQIVND (reference sequence). Trimming left V 3 bases short and J 5 bases short, with 16 bases between. The CDR3 spans 15 residues. CDR3 sequence: CASSMGGNSIYGYTF. As DNA, the CDR3 is TGTGCCAGTAGTATGGGAGGCAACTCCATTTATGGCTACACCTTC.

The J gene is TRBJ2-1, the V gene TRBV3-1 (or the pseudogene TRBV3-2); 12 positions match TRBD2. This CDR3 is 17 amino acids long. After removal of 4 bases from V and 4 bases from J, the junction contained 8 bases not matched to a gene. Germline V gives CDR1 LGHDT, CDR2 YNNKEL (reference sequence). The CDR3 is CASSPTLAGGYYNEQFF. The DNA for the CDR3 is TGTGCCAGCAGCCCTACTCTAGCGGGGGGGTATTACAATGAGCAGTTCTTC.

This chain joins TRBV3-1 (or the pseudogene TRBV3-2) and TRBJ1-4; TRBD1 matches at 8 bases. This CDR3 has 18 residues. V shed 2 bases, J shed 7 bases, and the junction held 15 bases outside the gene matches. Germline V gives CDR1 LGHDT, CDR2 YNNKEL (reference sequence). This CDR3 is CASSQTPGGWSYGEKLFF. The CDR3 DNA reads as TGTGCCAGCAGCCAAACCCCAGGGGGCTGGAGTTATGGTGAAAAACTGTTTTTT.

V is TRBV3-1 (or the pseudogene TRBV3-2) and J is TRBJ2-2; 14 bases are a match to TRBD2. V lost 4 bases to trimming and J lost 4 bases; unmatched junction nucleotides: 2. CDR3 length equals 16 residues. Germline V gene data show CDR1 as LGHDT and CDR2 as YNNKEL (reference sequence). CDR3 loop: CASSRLAGGSTGELFF. The DNA of the CDR3 is TGTGCCAGCAGCCGACTAGCGGGAGGGAGCACCGGGGAGCTGTTTTTT.

The chain uses TRBV25-1 and TRBJ1-2, with D maybe TRBD1 (6 bases). Germline CDR1 MGHDK, CDR2 SYGVNS. The CDR3 totals 13 residues. The V gene lost 3 bases and the J gene lost 1 base, with 6 bases spanning the gap. The CDR3 region is CASSEDSNYGYTF. In nucleotides, the CDR3 is TGTGCCAGCAGTGAGGACAGTAACTATGGCTACACCTTC.